The 9 T cell receptor beta chains below all came from one sample that was sequenced in a study of shared clonotypes between healthy human individuals. Using immunoSEQ multiplex PCR, the repertoire was profiled, and TCRdb retains in-frame clones only, with some absent. The table shows about 340,000 clones, with less than 75% occurring only once. Sequencing input: memory CD4+ T cells sorted from blood. Described subset: CD45RA-negative fraction. The receptors stem from a man aged 25-40 years in good health.

The J gene is TRBJ2-1, the V gene TRBV5-1; 13 bases agree with TRBD2. This CDR3 spans 18 amino acids. Trimming at V came to 1 base and at J to 5 bases, leaving 9 bases not matched to a gene. The germline CDR1 and CDR2 sequences are SGHRS and YFSETQ. CDR3: CASSLYGTSGTRDNEQFF. CDR3 DNA sequence: TGCGCCAGCAGCTTGTATGGGACTAGCGGGACCAGGGACAATGAGCAGTTCTTC.

In this sample, this clone turned up a few times. The chain is built from TRBV4-1 and TRBJ2-7; no firm D call. CDR1 and CDR2 from the germline V gene are MGHRA and YSYEKL. The length of the CDR3 is 14 residues. Trimming shortened V by 0 bases and J by 9 bases, and 15 bases separated the two germline ends. The CDR3 sequence is CASSQDPQLIGQYF. CDR3 coding DNA: TGCGCCAGCAGCCAAGATCCGCAGCTCATAGGGCAGTACTTC.

The V call is TRBV7-2, the J call TRBJ2-3; the match to TRBD2 covers 7 bases. Per the germline V gene, CDR1 is SGHTA and CDR2 is FQGNSA. The CDR3 covers 13 residues. J lost 2 bases, V lost 5 bases, and 1 base had no gene match. The DNA for the CDR3 is TGTGCCAGCAGCGGGGACTACACAGATACGCAGTATTTT. Amino acids: CASSGDYTDTQYF.

This clone has a count of ten or more. The V call is TRBV5-1, the J call TRBJ2-5; D is undetermined. This CDR3 spans 14 amino acids. Germline V gene data show CDR1 as SGHRS and CDR2 as YFSETQ. Trimming pared 0 bases from V and 1 base from J, leaving 7 bases between. The CDR3 is CASSLAGVQETQYF. The CDR3 DNA follows: TGCGCCAGCAGCTTGGCAGGCGTCCAAGAGACCCAGTACTTC.

V gene TRBV2 combines with J gene TRBJ1-4; 7 positions match TRBD1. Germline V CDR1 and CDR2: SNHLY, FYNNEI. V shed 7 bases and J 4 bases; nucleotides not matched to a gene: 9. The CDR3 loop spans 15 amino acids. The CDR3 DNA is TGTGCCAGCAATGACCTAAGACAGGGTAATGAAAAACTGTTTTTT. Residues: CASNDLRQGNEKLFF.

The chain recombines TRBV7-2 with TRBJ1-1; 9 bases line up with TRBD1. The CDR3 covers 16 residues. Germline lookup yields CDR1 SGHTA and CDR2 FQGNSA. With V trimmed by 5 bases and J by 3 bases, 10 bases remained unmatched. The chain's CDR3 is CASSPHRGLGDTEAFF. CDR3 sequence (DNA): TGTGCCAGCAGCCCACACAGGGGGCTGGGGGACACTGAAGCTTTCTTT.

The chain joins TRBV10-2 to TRBJ2-1; 10 nucleotides align to TRBD2. V lost 2 bases to trimming and J lost 2 bases; unmatched junction nucleotides: 6. The CDR3 has 17 residues. CDR1 and CDR2 (germline): WSHSY, SAAADI. The CDR3 region has the DNA TGCGCCAGCAGTGAGGTCAATAGCGGGAGGACCTACAATGAGCAGTTCTTC. Translation gives CASSEVNSGRTYNEQFF.

V is TRBV19 and J is TRBJ1-1, with 7 positions matching TRBD1. V dropped 5 bases and J dropped 6; count of bases not matched to a gene: 9. Germline CDR1 and CDR2: LNHDA and SQIVND (reference sequence). This CDR3 region has 14 residues. Here the CDR3 reads CASSSPGQVAEAFF. CDR3 nucleotide sequence: TGTGCCAGTAGTTCCCCCGGACAGGTCGCTGAAGCTTTCTTT.

The chain couples TRBV4-1 to TRBJ1-3; possible D gene TRBD1, 5 bases. Trimming took 6 bases from V and 5 from J, leaving 20 bases between them. This CDR3 region has 16 residues. The germline V gene has CDR1 MGHRA and CDR2 YSYEKL. CDR3 DNA: TGCGCCAGCAGACAACAAGAACAAGGGGAACGAAACACCATATATTTT. Its protein is CASRQQEQGERNTIYF.